This entry features one TCR beta chain sequence. This clonotype was counted only a few times. Its specific antigen is unknown. A read error may account for a junction end that differs from germline. The data derive from a study of T cells in Graves' hyperthyroidism and ophthalmopathy (dated by TCRdb to about 2019). Regarding the complete study: Peripheral blood samples were taken at the time of initial diagnosis, prior to any treatment. Once sampling was done, hyperthyroidism patients were given methimazole at a starting dose of 30 mg daily, whereas ophthalmopathy patients were given high-dose intravenous methylprednisolone. Prospective prediction of ophthalmopathy was tested in an independent validation cohort of fewer than 20 hyperthyroidism patients and around 16 patients who later progressed to ophthalmopathy. The study also compared thyroid tissue and blood T-cell repertoires from a handful of Graves' hyperthyroidism patients. According to the paper, TCR Vbeta CDR3 sequencing was carried out on approximately 140 peripheral blood samples, which came from approximately 43 ophthalmopathy, under 80 hyperthyroidism and approximately 17 progressor patients. The roughly 100 discovery patients were divided at random into training and test sets in a 7:3 ratio. TCR V-J signatures able to tell the groups apart were searched for in a discovery cohort of 90 to 100 patients, of whom around 43 had Graves' ophthalmopathy and 57 had stable Graves' hyperthyroidism.

A patient counted as having stable Graves' hyperthyroidism if no progression to ophthalmopathy occurred over 18 months of follow-up. Hyperthyroidism patients were newly diagnosed, had a disease duration of under 2 months, and were aged 18 to 65 years. Patients with uncontrolled infections, other autoimmune diseases, pregnancy or lactation were excluded. Diagnoses were established on the basis of clinical symptoms, serum thyroxine and TRAb, thyroid ultrasound, and orbital computed tomography. Ficoll-Paque density gradient centrifugation was used to isolate PBMCs from 9.5 to 10 ml of fresh peripheral blood. Total RNA was extracted with Trizol reagent, and quality was checked on an Agilent 2100 Bioanalyzer. The TCR beta CDR3 regions were amplified from the RNA transcripts. The TCR CDR3 was subjected to a first round of RT-PCR using the HTBI primer set and the Qiagen OneStep RT-PCR kit. A second multiplex PCR round built the libraries, followed by size selection and purification. Sequencing of the libraries was done on an Illumina HiSeq2000 using paired-end 100 bp reads. In the paper's pipeline: SOAPnuke was used to process the raw data, removing reads that contained adapters or uncalled bases, had a mean Phred below 15, or lacked an exact match to the constant primer or identifier. COPE v1.2.5 was used to merge high-quality paired reads, and clonotypes were defined as unique nucleotide sequences. Clonotypes were aligned to IMGT TRBV, TRBD and TRBJ reference segments using MiTCR v1.1. The analysis included only V-J combinations with a frequency above 0.0001, which together covered around 99% of the repertoires. A TCS score was defined as the ratio of F50 (clonal expansion) to E x V (chaos), with BLOSUM62-based TCRdist applied between CDR3 peptides within each V-J. Welch's t-statistics and random forest reduced roughly 530 V-J features to under 15, which were used in a naive Bayes classifier (R e1071). TCRdb's own reprocessing of the public reads used fastp at Q25 and MiXCR and kept productive beta chains. Every distinct CDR3 protein forms one entry, paired with its most common genes and DNA. It is TCRdb's table, rather than the study itself, that gives the V and J calls and clone size. Present in this sample are around 350,000 distinct CDR3 sequences, about 13% of which were seen just once. Together, the top ten hold around 9.2% of the sample.

Here is what the overall study found, with its caveats: Blood samples also contained most of the expanded thyroid clonotypes (frequency above 0.001), which suggests that blood repertoires may reflect thyroid immune responses. In validation, the model predicted progression to ophthalmopathy with approximately 70% sensitivity and about 73% specificity, a median of 6.5 months before onset. No statistical method was used to fix the sample size in advance, and group allocation was not hidden from the investigators. In cross-validation, a model built on a 13 V-J signature told ophthalmopathy apart from stable hyperthyroidism with over 85% sensitivity and around 84% specificity, and in testing the same model reached 80%/75%.

The germline V gene yields KGHSH for CDR1 and LQKENI for CDR2. The CDR3 spans 15 residues, from the cysteine through the phenylalanine. The CDR3 DNA has 45 bases and is translated from base 1. Input material: blood. The TCR originated in a woman aged 18-35 years with Graves' hyperthyroidism. Recombination connected TRBV18 to TRBJ2-5, and 7 junctional nucleotides match TRBD1. This receptor has the CDR3 CASPPRGTAEETQYF. The nucleotides are TGTGCCAGCCCACCGCGAGGGACAGCGGAAGAGACCCAGTACTTC.